The 5 T cell receptor beta chains given below trace back to one sample, sequenced in a study of OX40 agonist ivuxolimab in advanced cancers. TCRdb's copy holds only in-frame clones and misses some; the assay was immunoSEQ multiplex PCR. This table holds nearly 110,000 clones, 90% found once. The sample in question was CD4+ or CD8+ T cells sorted from blood, obtained in a trial of the OX40 agonist ivuxolimab. The source is an adult with an advanced solid tumor such as melanoma, head and neck, liver or kidney cancer.

This rearrangement joins TRBV7-9 to TRBJ2-7; tentative D call: TRBD1 (5 bases). Germline loops: CDR1 SEHNR, CDR2 FQNEAQ (reference sequence). This CDR3 comprises 16 residues. V dropped 5 bases and J dropped 0 bases, with 17 bases sitting between them. Written as DNA, the CDR3 is TGTGCCAGCAGCCCGATCATAGACAGAAGCTCCTACGAGCAGTACTTC. Encoded protein: CASSPIIDRSSYEQYF.

The chain carries TRBV28 and TRBJ1-5; TRBD1 might be the D (5 bases). Germline V gene lookup returns CDR1 MDHEN and CDR2 SYDVKM. The V and J ends lost 1 base and 6 bases respectively, with 7 bases between them. The CDR3 runs to 13 residues. The CDR3 reads CASSLLGGQPQHF. The DNA for the CDR3 is TGTGCCAGCAGTTTATTGGGGGGTCAGCCCCAGCATTTT.

Concerning this clone: Within the sample, other DNA sequences also encode this same CDR3. The chain combines TRBV6-5 with TRBJ1-3; the match to TRBD1 covers 10 bases. In germline, CDR1 is MNHEY, CDR2 SVGAGI. V lost 8 bases, J lost 3 bases, and 1 base stayed unmatched. CDR3 length: 13 residues. This chain's CDR3 is CASRTGGGNTIYF. For the CDR3, the DNA is TGTGCCAGCCGGACAGGGGGTGGAAACACCATATATTTT.

The chain couples TRBV7-2 to TRBJ2-2; D remains unclear. CDR3 length: 16 amino acids. Germline CDR1 is SGHTA and CDR2 is FQGNSA. V lost 4 bases and J lost 5, with 17 bases in between. The CDR3 is CASSSRPNAGTGELFF. CDR3 bases: TGTGCCAGCAGCTCCCGACCCAACGCCGGGACCGGGGAGCTGTTTTTT. The variable domain in full, completed from reference TRBV7-2 and TRBJ2-2, reads GAGVSQSPSNKVTEKGKDVELRCDPISGHTALYWYRQSLGQGLEFLIYFQGNSAPDKSGLPSDRFSAERTGGSVSTLTIQRTQQEDSAVYLCASSSRPNAGTGELFFGEGSRLTVL.

As DNA, the CDR3 is TGTGCCAGCACCGACCGGGGGGTGGGCACTGAAGCTTTCTTT. Translation gives CASTDRGVGTEAFF. This chain connects TRBV13 to TRBJ1-1, with D possibly TRBD1 on 5 matching bases. Germline CDR1 is PRHDT and CDR2 is FYEKMQ (reference sequence). The length of the CDR3 is 14 residues. Trimming stripped 7 bases from V and 4 bases from J, with 16 bases between.